This T cell receptor beta chain originates from a study of T cell repertoires in cytomegalovirus infection. On the study more broadly: It was recently identified HLA-C-restricted and well-studied HLA-B-restricted CMV epitopes that the study used.

MiXCR was run by TCRdb on the reads, yielding one entry per CDR3 protein. This sample has more than 45,000 distinct CDR3 sequences; over 15% occur once, and the top ten carry less than 70%. Points on this clonotype: Its antigen is unidentified.

The germline V and J ends were trimmed by 3 bases and 4 bases, with 12 bases remaining between them. The CDR3 has 14 residues. The V gene's germline CDR1 is MNHEY and CDR2 SMNVEV (reference sequence). General study points: The response measured ex vivo was dominated by TCR beta clonotypes (HLA-C-restricted and CMV-specific).

The gene calls are TRBV27 and TRBJ1-2; a weak D match, TRBD1 (6 bases). The sequencing used CD8+ T cells from cultured PBMCs, collected from culture after CMV antigen stimulation. The TCR comes from a human donor in good health (CMV status not recorded). Some clones in this sample may be carry-over from other donors' samples. The CDR3 reads CASSFGQHGYGYTF. CDR3 DNA sequence: TGTGCCAGCAGTTTCGGACAGCATGGCTATGGCTACACCTTC.